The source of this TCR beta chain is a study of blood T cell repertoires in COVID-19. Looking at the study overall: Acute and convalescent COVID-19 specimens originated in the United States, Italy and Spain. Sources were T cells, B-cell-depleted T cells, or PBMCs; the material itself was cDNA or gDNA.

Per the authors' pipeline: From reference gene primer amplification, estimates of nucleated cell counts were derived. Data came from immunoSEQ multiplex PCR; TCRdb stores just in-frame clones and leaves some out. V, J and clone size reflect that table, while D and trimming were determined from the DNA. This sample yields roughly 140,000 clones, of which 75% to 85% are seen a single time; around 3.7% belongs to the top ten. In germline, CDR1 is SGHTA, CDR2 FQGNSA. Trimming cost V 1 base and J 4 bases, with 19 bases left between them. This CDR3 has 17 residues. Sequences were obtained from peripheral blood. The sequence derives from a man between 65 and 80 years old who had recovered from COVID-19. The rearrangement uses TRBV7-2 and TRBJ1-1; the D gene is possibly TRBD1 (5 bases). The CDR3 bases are TGTGCCAGCAGCTTAGGTCACGGGGGAGTCTTGGCCACTGAAGCTTTCTTT. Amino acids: CASSLGHGGVLATEAFF.